This T cell receptor (beta chain) was captured by sequencing in a study of T cells expressing NK-cell markers. From its re-call of the 5' RACE reads, TCRdb lists each CDR3 protein once, without DNA. The data show 300,000 to 450,000 distinct CDR3 sequences, and the top ten clones hold around 5.2%. CDR3 length: 12 residues. Germline CDR1 MNHEY, CDR2 SVGEGT. Sequencing was carried out using blood T cells: a sorted CD56 or NKG2C T cell subset, CD4+ or CD8+ T cells, or bulk PBMC T cells (not recorded which). The source of this sequence is a man aged 18-70 years in good health. The V gene is TRBV6-2 or TRBV6-3, the J gene TRBJ2-1; with no DNA, the TCRdb D assignment of TRBD2 cannot be verified. The CDR3 protein is CASSWPDVEQFF.